These T cell receptor beta chains were read from a single sample in a study of blood T cell repertoires in COVID-19. Using immunoSEQ multiplex PCR, the repertoire was profiled, and TCRdb retains in-frame clones only, with some absent. Of roughly 250,000 clones in the sample, around 81% were seen once. Sequenced material: peripheral blood. The receptors come from a person between 70 and 80 years old with COVID-19, enrolled during active disease. CDR3s include the opening cysteine and the closing phenylalanine or tryptophan. The D gene is left open where the match is weak. The size entry is marked missing in some rows and otherwise reads once, few, many or a size class.

clone size	V gene	D gene	J gene	CDR3 protein	CDR3 DNA
NA	TRBV28	NA	TRBJ1-2	CATAWGEYGYTF	TGTGCCACCGCCTGGGGGGAGTATGGCTACACCTTC
NA	TRBV28	NA	TRBJ2-7	CASRSYRPGEYEQYF	TGTGCCAGCAGGTCCTACAGGCCGGGCGAATACGAGCAGTACTTC
NA	TRBV2	TRBD2	TRBJ2-1	CASSENSGGYNEQFF	TGTGCCAGCAGTGAAAATAGCGGGGGGTACAATGAGCAGTTCTTC
NA	TRBV11-2	NA	TRBJ1-3	CASSLIHGGTSGNTIYF	TGTGCCAGCAGCTTAATACACGGGGGAACCTCTGGAAACACCATATATTTT
NA	TRBV30	NA	TRBJ1-2	CAWSQAYGYTF	TGTGCCTGGAGTCAGGCATATGGCTACACCTTC
NA	TRBV7-9	NA	TRBJ1-4	CASSRGRAEKLFF	TGTGCCAGCAGCCGCGGGAGGGCTGAAAAACTGTTTTTT
NA	TRBV6-5	NA	TRBJ1-6	CASSYLYNSPLHF	TGTGCCAGCAGTTATCTGTATAATTCACCCCTCCACTTT
NA	TRBV9	TRBD2	TRBJ2-7	CASSAGTSSYEQYF	TGTGCCAGCAGCGCAGGGACTAGTTCTTACGAGCAGTACTTC
NA	TRBV6-1	TRBD1	TRBJ1-5	CASNGGQGAGQPQHF	TGTGCCAGCAATGGGGGACAGGGGGCGGGTCAGCCCCAGCATTTT
NA	TRBV7-8	TRBD1	TRBJ2-6	CASSARDRVSGANVLTF	TGTGCCAGCAGCGCCAGGGACAGGGTCTCTGGGGCCAACGTCCTGACTTTC
NA	TRBV28	NA	TRBJ1-1	CASSRQNTEAFF	TGTGCCAGCAGTAGACAGAACACTGAAGCTTTCTTT
NA	TRBV30	NA	TRBJ2-7	CAWNTGTSVEQYF	TGTGCCTGGAACACCGGGACTTCGGTCGAGCAGTACTTC
NA	TRBV7-3	TRBD2	TRBJ2-2	CASSLGGLANTGELFF	TGTGCCAGCAGCTTAGGGGGACTAGCGAACACCGGGGAGCTGTTTTTT
few	TRBV9	TRBD2	TRBJ2-5	CASSPGGTNQGVETQYF	TGTGCCAGCAGCCCAGGCGGGACTAACCAGGGTGTGGAGACCCAGTACTTC
few	TRBV11-2	NA	TRBJ2-5	CASSLWGQGMETQYF	TGTGCCAGCAGCTTATGGGGGCAGGGTATGGAGACCCAGTACTTC
NA	TRBV28	NA	TRBJ1-1	CASSPGGSGGDTEAFF	TGTGCCAGCAGTCCCGGAGGTAGTGGGGGGGACACTGAAGCTTTCTTT
once	TRBV28	TRBD1	TRBJ1-2	CASRRQGANYGYTF	TGTGCCAGCAGGAGACAGGGCGCTAACTATGGCTACACCTTC
NA	TRBV5-4	NA	TRBJ2-1	CASSRLENEQFF	TGTGCCAGCAGCCGACTAGAGAATGAGCAGTTCTTC
NA	TRBV5-4	NA	TRBJ2-2	CASSFGTGELFF	TGTGCCAGCAGCTTCGGCACCGGGGAGCTGTTTTTT
NA	TRBV11-2	NA	TRBJ2-1	CASTSDSTFVSYNEQFF	TGTGCCAGCACCTCGGACAGTACCTTCGTGTCCTACAATGAGCAGTTCTTC
NA	TRBV7-9	NA	TRBJ1-1	CASSSRLGRAFTEAFF	TGTGCCAGCAGCTCCCGGTTGGGCAGGGCGTTCACTGAAGCTTTCTTT
NA	TRBV5-4	TRBD1	TRBJ1-4	CASSQNPQGAGEKLFF	TGTGCCAGCAGCCAAAATCCCCAGGGGGCAGGTGAAAAACTGTTTTTT
NA	TRBV5-1	TRBD2	TRBJ2-1	CASSLATSGNEQFF	TGCGCCAGCAGCTTGGCGACTAGCGGTAATGAGCAGTTCTTC
NA	TRBV9	NA	TRBJ2-3	CASSVGPTSNTQYF	TGTGCCAGCAGCGTAGGCCCAACTAGCAATACGCAGTATTTT
NA	TRBV6-5	TRBD1	TRBJ1-6	CASRDRAAHNSPLHF	TGTGCCAGCAGGGACAGGGCGGCTCATAATTCACCCCTCCACTTT
once	TRBV29-1	NA	TRBJ2-5	CSVVTWTTETQYF	TGCAGCGTTGTTACCTGGACTACGGAGACCCAGTACTTC
NA	TRBV5-1	NA	TRBJ2-7	CASSLGGRSMYEQYF	TGCGCCAGCAGCTTGGGGGGGAGGAGTATGTACGAGCAGTACTTC
NA	TRBV6-1	NA	TRBJ1-4	CASSEFPIGRDEKLFF	TGTGCCAGCAGTGAATTTCCAATAGGGCGGGATGAAAAACTGTTTTTT
NA	TRBV7-9	NA	TRBJ2-1	CASSQRGRGSYNEQFF	TGTGCCAGCAGCCAAAGGGGCCGGGGGAGCTACAATGAGCAGTTCTTC
NA	TRBV18	TRBD2	TRBJ2-3	CASSNLLAGGSTDTQYF	TGTGCCAGCTCCAACCTGCTGGCGGGGGGGAGCACAGATACGCAGTATTTT
once	TRBV7-2	TRBD2	TRBJ2-1	CASSLVATSGRVEQFF	TGTGCCAGCAGCTTAGTAGCGACTAGCGGGAGGGTTGAGCAGTTCTTC
once	TRBV27	NA	TRBJ2-1	CASSFISFPPRYNEQFF	TGTGCCAGCAGTTTTATTTCTTTTCCACCGAGATACAATGAGCAGTTCTTC
NA	TRBV6-2/TRBV6-3	TRBD2	TRBJ2-2	CASSYDGTSGIDGELFF	TGTGCCAGCAGTTACGACGGGACTAGCGGGATAGATGGGGAGCTGTTTTTT
NA	TRBV13	TRBD2	TRBJ2-1	CASSLGSGGANEQFF	TGTGCCAGCAGCTTAGGTAGCGGGGGGGCCAATGAGCAGTTCTTC
NA	TRBV5-6	TRBD1	TRBJ1-5	CASSLRGPDQPQHF	TGTGCCAGCAGCTTGAGGGGGCCCGATCAGCCCCAGCATTTT
NA	TRBV7-3	TRBD1	TRBJ2-7	CASSSQGTGVPTEQYF	TGTGCCAGCAGCTCCCAAGGGACAGGGGTCCCTACGGAGCAGTACTTC
NA	TRBV6-5	TRBD2	TRBJ2-7	CASSLSGVRSWEQYF	TGTGCCAGCAGTCTTAGCGGGGTCCGATCGTGGGAGCAGTACTTC
NA	TRBV6-2/TRBV6-3	TRBD1	TRBJ1-2	CASSLVTGTAGYTF	TGTGCCAGCAGCCTCGTGACAGGGACGGCTGGCTACACCTTC
NA	TRBV3-1/TRBV3-2	NA	TRBJ2-2	CASSLVAGELFF	TGTGCCAGCAGCCTCGTCGCCGGGGAGCTGTTTTTT
once	TRBV5-1	NA	TRBJ1-1	CASSLEGGRYTEAFF	TGCGCCAGCAGCTTGGAGGGGGGGCGATACACTGAAGCTTTCTTT
NA	TRBV15	TRBD2	TRBJ2-5	CATSEAGGIQETQYF	TGTGCCACCAGCGAGGCGGGGGGGATACAAGAGACCCAGTACTTC
NA	TRBV7-2	NA	TRBJ1-2	CASSLERARGYTF	TGTGCCAGCAGCCTAGAGAGGGCGCGAGGCTACACCTTC
NA	TRBV7-2	TRBD2	TRBJ2-7	CASRDSGAREQYF	TGTGCCAGCAGAGATAGCGGGGCTCGCGAGCAGTACTTC
NA	TRBV7-9	NA	TRBJ2-5	CASSLRRGTQETQYF	TGTGCCAGCAGCCTACGGAGGGGCACCCAAGAGACCCAGTACTTC
NA	TRBV4-1	TRBD2	TRBJ2-1	CASSQESTGGLINEQFF	TGCGCCAGCAGCCAAGAATCAACGGGGGGGTTGATAAATGAGCAGTTCTTC
NA	TRBV29-1	NA	TRBJ1-1	CSAEDFRNTEAFF	TGCAGCGCCGAGGACTTCCGGAACACTGAAGCTTTCTTT
once	TRBV19	TRBD1	TRBJ1-2	CASSTPRRTGHGGYTF	TGTGCCAGTAGTACACCCAGACGGACAGGGCACGGTGGCTACACCTTC
NA	TRBV19	NA	TRBJ1-1	CASSRREGREAFF	TGTGCCAGTAGCCGCCGGGAGGGGCGTGAAGCTTTCTTT
few	TRBV5-6	NA	TRBJ2-3	CASSFSSDTQYF	TGTGCCAGCAGCTTTAGCTCAGATACGCAGTATTTT
NA	TRBV5-1	NA	TRBJ1-4	CASSLSQGNEKLFF	TGCGCCAGCAGCTTATCACAGGGAAATGAAAAACTGTTTTTT
NA	TRBV7-8	NA	TRBJ1-3	CASSLVRGGGNTIYF	TGTGCCAGCAGCTTAGTAAGGGGGGGTGGAAACACCATATATTTT